This is a list of T cell receptor beta chains from one sample in a study of OX40 agonist ivuxolimab in advanced cancers. Sequencing was performed with immunoSEQ multiplex PCR; in TCRdb, only in-frame clones are kept and a portion is missing. Of approximately 99,000 clones listed, approximately 90% are singletons. Sequenced material: CD4+ or CD8+ T cells sorted from blood, taken in a trial of the OX40 agonist ivuxolimab. Receptors originate from an adult with an advanced solid tumor such as melanoma, head and neck, liver or kidney cancer. Each CDR3 is given with its conserved first and last residue. Each record gives: clone size, D gene, V gene, J gene, CDR3 DNA, CDR3 protein. A D gene is named only where the DNA matches it firmly. The size of a clone is reported for some rows only, either as once, few or many, or as a class for expanded clones.

clone size: once
D gene: TRBD1
V gene: TRBV6-4
J gene: TRBJ1-1
CDR3 DNA: TGTGCCAGCAGTAAGGACAGGGCGGAAGACACTGAAGCTTTCTTT
CDR3 protein: CASSKDRAEDTEAFF

clone size: .
D gene: TRBD2
V gene: TRBV5-6
J gene: TRBJ2-2
CDR3 DNA: TGTGCCAGCAGCCGGGGACTAGCGGGAGATACCGGGGAGCTGTTTTTT
CDR3 protein: CASSRGLAGDTGELFF

clone size: .
D gene: TRBD1
V gene: TRBV5-4
J gene: TRBJ1-6
CDR3 DNA: TGTGCCAGCAGCCGACAGGGATATAATTCACCCCTCCACTTT
CDR3 protein: CASSRQGYNSPLHF

clone size: .
D gene: .
V gene: TRBV19
J gene: TRBJ1-1
CDR3 DNA: TGTGCCAGTATGCAGGGTCTAGGGACTGAAGCTTTCTTT
CDR3 protein: CASMQGLGTEAFF

clone size: .
D gene: .
V gene: TRBV27
J gene: TRBJ2-7
CDR3 DNA: TGTGCCAGCAGTTTCAGGGACGGGACAAGGAACTTC
CDR3 protein: CASSFRDGTRNF

clone size: once
D gene: .
V gene: TRBV5-4
J gene: TRBJ1-3
CDR3 DNA: TGTGCCAGCAGCAATCAGGGATCTGGAAACACCATATATTTT
CDR3 protein: CASSNQGSGNTIYF

clone size: .
D gene: TRBD1
V gene: TRBV19
J gene: TRBJ1-1
CDR3 DNA: TGTGCCACTTCTAAAATGGTCGACAGGGACACTGAAGCTTTCTTT
CDR3 protein: CATSKMVDRDTEAFF

clone size: .
D gene: .
V gene: TRBV5-3
J gene: TRBJ2-3
CDR3 DNA: TGTGCCAGAAGCTTGGAAGCAGATCCGCCGGGCGATACGCAGTATTTT
CDR3 protein: CARSLEADPPGDTQYF

clone size: .
D gene: TRBD2
V gene: TRBV13
J gene: TRBJ2-2
CDR3 DNA: TGTGCCAGCAGCTTAGGAGGGAGGGCCAACACCGGGGAGCTGTTTTTT
CDR3 protein: CASSLGGRANTGELFF

clone size: once
D gene: TRBD1
V gene: TRBV5-1
J gene: TRBJ1-6
CDR3 DNA: TGCGCCAGCAGAATGGACAGGGACTCACCCCTCCACTTT
CDR3 protein: CASRMDRDSPLHF

clone size: .
D gene: .
V gene: TRBV21-1
J gene: TRBJ1-6
CDR3 DNA: TGTGCCAGCAGCACCACTTCACCCCTCCACTTT
CDR3 protein: CASSTTSPLHF

clone size: .
D gene: TRBD2
V gene: TRBV10-1
J gene: TRBJ2-5
CDR3 DNA: TGCGCCAGCTCCGGGGGGGTCGAACAGACCCAGTACTTC
CDR3 protein: CASSGGVEQTQYF

clone size: .
D gene: .
V gene: TRBV19
J gene: TRBJ1-1
CDR3 DNA: TGTGCCAGTAGTTACGAGAACACTGAAGCTTTCTTT
CDR3 protein: CASSYENTEAFF

clone size: .
D gene: TRBD1
V gene: TRBV5-4
J gene: TRBJ2-5
CDR3 DNA: TGTGCCAGCAGCTTCAGACAGGGGCAGGAGACCCAGTACTTC
CDR3 protein: CASSFRQGQETQYF

clone size: few
D gene: TRBD1
V gene: TRBV18
J gene: TRBJ1-1
CDR3 DNA: TGTGCCAGCTCACTCACAGGGGCGATGAACACTGAAGCTTTCTTT
CDR3 protein: CASSLTGAMNTEAFF

clone size: .
D gene: TRBD2
V gene: TRBV6-6
J gene: TRBJ2-5
CDR3 DNA: TGTGCCAGCAGCCAAAGACTAGCGGGAAGGGAGACCCAGTACTTC
CDR3 protein: CASSQRLAGRETQYF

clone size: once
D gene: .
V gene: TRBV10-3
J gene: TRBJ1-4
CDR3 DNA: TGTGCCATCAGTGCCCGGGGTGAGGATGAAAAACTGTTTTTT
CDR3 protein: CAISARGEDEKLFF

clone size: .
D gene: TRBD2
V gene: TRBV9
J gene: TRBJ2-1
CDR3 DNA: TGTGCCAGCAGCGTATTGGCGGGGGCCTACAATGAGCAGTTCTTC
CDR3 protein: CASSVLAGAYNEQFF

clone size: .
D gene: TRBD1
V gene: TRBV5-1
J gene: TRBJ2-1
CDR3 DNA: TGCGCCAGCAGCCTGGACAGGGATAAGAATGAGCAGTTCTTC
CDR3 protein: CASSLDRDKNEQFF

clone size: .
D gene: .
V gene: TRBV2
J gene: TRBJ2-7
CDR3 DNA: TGTGCCAGCAGGGACAGCTTCTACGAGCAGTACTTC
CDR3 protein: CASRDSFYEQYF

clone size: few
D gene: .
V gene: TRBV6-6
J gene: TRBJ1-2
CDR3 DNA: TGTGCCAGCAGTGATGGACAGAGTGGCTACACCTTC
CDR3 protein: CASSDGQSGYTF

clone size: .
D gene: TRBD1
V gene: TRBV29-1
J gene: TRBJ2-7
CDR3 DNA: TGCAGCGTAGGGACAGCCGCCTACGAGCAGTACTTC
CDR3 protein: CSVGTAAYEQYF

clone size: .
D gene: .
V gene: TRBV29-1
J gene: TRBJ2-1
CDR3 DNA: TGCAGCGTTGGAACTAGCCATGAGCAGTTCTTC
CDR3 protein: CSVGTSHEQFF

clone size: few
D gene: .
V gene: TRBV25-1
J gene: TRBJ1-1
CDR3 DNA: TGTGCCAGCAGTGAGAGACGGGAGAACACTGAAGCTTTCTTT
CDR3 protein: CASSERRENTEAFF

clone size: .
D gene: TRBD2
V gene: TRBV23-1
J gene: TRBJ2-5
CDR3 DNA: TGCGCCAGCAGTCATTCCGGACTAGCGGGAGGGCCGTTTCTCGGCGAGACCCAGTACTTC
CDR3 protein: CASSHSGLAGGPFLGETQYF

clone size: once
D gene: .
V gene: TRBV5-6
J gene: TRBJ1-5
CDR3 DNA: TGTGCCAGCAGCTTGGAACGGGCCGGGCAGCCCCAGCATTTT
CDR3 protein: CASSLERAGQPQHF

clone size: .
D gene: TRBD1
V gene: TRBV29-1
J gene: TRBJ2-7
CDR3 DNA: TGCAGCGTTGGACAGGGGGCTTACGAGCAGTACTTC
CDR3 protein: CSVGQGAYEQYF

clone size: .
D gene: .
V gene: TRBV9
J gene: TRBJ1-2
CDR3 DNA: TGTGCCAGCAGCGCGACCGGACAGAACTATGGCTACACCTTC
CDR3 protein: CASSATGQNYGYTF

clone size: .
D gene: .
V gene: TRBV5-1
J gene: TRBJ2-1
CDR3 DNA: TGCGCCAGCAGCTCAGGCTGGGGCAGCTCCTACAATGAGCAGTTCTTC
CDR3 protein: CASSSGWGSSYNEQFF

clone size: .
D gene: TRBD2
V gene: TRBV6-1
J gene: TRBJ2-7
CDR3 DNA: TGTGCCAGCTCCCAGGCTAGCGGGGGAGTCTACGAGCAGTACTTC
CDR3 protein: CASSQASGGVYEQYF

clone size: .
D gene: TRBD2
V gene: TRBV18
J gene: TRBJ2-1
CDR3 DNA: TGTGCCAGCTCACCACAGGCAGCGGGAAACAATGAGCAGTTCTTC
CDR3 protein: CASSPQAAGNNEQFF

clone size: .
D gene: .
V gene: TRBV19
J gene: TRBJ1-2
CDR3 DNA: TGTGCCAGTAGTACCCCTGCGGGGAGGGGCTACACCTTC
CDR3 protein: CASSTPAGRGYTF

clone size: .
D gene: .
V gene: TRBV5-6
J gene: TRBJ1-5
CDR3 DNA: TGTGCCAGCAGCTTGTATTTGGGAGTTGGGGCCCCGAGGTCAGCCCAGCATTTT
CDR3 protein: CASSLYLGVGAPRSAQHF

clone size: .
D gene: TRBD1
V gene: TRBV10-1
J gene: TRBJ2-1
CDR3 DNA: TGCGCCAGCAGTGAGAGGACAGGGGCCTCTTTTGAGCAGTTCTTC
CDR3 protein: CASSERTGASFEQFF

clone size: .
D gene: .
V gene: TRBV5-5
J gene: TRBJ1-4
CDR3 DNA: TGTGCCAGCAGATCTGACAGCGAGACTAATGAAAAACTGTTTTTT
CDR3 protein: CASRSDSETNEKLFF

clone size: .
D gene: .
V gene: TRBV1
J gene: TRBJ2-5
CDR3 DNA: TGCACCAGCAGCCAAGAGGCCCCCGGACAAGAGACCCAGTACTTC
CDR3 protein: CTSSQEAPGQETQYF

clone size: .
D gene: TRBD2
V gene: TRBV18
J gene: TRBJ2-1
CDR3 DNA: TGTGCCAGCTCGCTATCACTAGCGGGCGCAGCCGGCTCCTACAATGAGCAGTTCTTC
CDR3 protein: CASSLSLAGAAGSYNEQFF

clone size: .
D gene: .
V gene: TRBV13
J gene: TRBJ2-7
CDR3 DNA: TGTGCCAGCAGCTTTCGGGGAGAGGATTTCGAGCAGTACTTC
CDR3 protein: CASSFRGEDFEQYF

clone size: .
D gene: TRBD1
V gene: TRBV19
J gene: TRBJ2-7
CDR3 DNA: TGTGCCAGTAACCCGGGGCAGGGGGCGCAGCAGTACTTC
CDR3 protein: CASNPGQGAQQYF

clone size: once
D gene: .
V gene: TRBV7-6
J gene: TRBJ1-1
CDR3 DNA: TGTGCCAGCAGCGACCAACCACAGGCGAACACTGAAGCTTTCTTT
CDR3 protein: CASSDQPQANTEAFF

clone size: .
D gene: .
V gene: TRBV5-1
J gene: TRBJ1-2
CDR3 DNA: TGCGCCAGCAGCCCCCTTTTGTCCTCGCATGGCTACACCTTC
CDR3 protein: CASSPLLSSHGYTF

clone size: .
D gene: .
V gene: TRBV15
J gene: TRBJ2-7
CDR3 DNA: TGTGCCACCAGCAGAGAGGGAGGAACCTACGAGCAGTACTTC
CDR3 protein: CATSREGGTYEQYF

clone size: .
D gene: TRBD2
V gene: TRBV2
J gene: TRBJ2-3
CDR3 DNA: TGTGCCAGCAGTGTAACCAGCGGGATGGGAGATACGCAGTATTTT
CDR3 protein: CASSVTSGMGDTQYF

clone size: .
D gene: TRBD1
V gene: TRBV18
J gene: TRBJ1-6
CDR3 DNA: TGTGCCAGCTCACCTCCGGGACAGGGTTCCTATAATTCACCCCTCCACTTT
CDR3 protein: CASSPPGQGSYNSPLHF

clone size: .
D gene: .
V gene: TRBV19
J gene: TRBJ1-3
CDR3 DNA: TGTGCCAGTAGCCCCTCGGACGCCTCTGGAAACACCATATATTTT
CDR3 protein: CASSPSDASGNTIYF

clone size: .
D gene: .
V gene: TRBV5-3
J gene: TRBJ1-5
CDR3 DNA: TGTGCCAGAAGCCGCTCTTGGTTTCGGGAGCAATCAAAAAGGCATTTT
CDR3 protein: CARSRSWFREQSKRHF

clone size: .
D gene: TRBD1
V gene: TRBV5-4
J gene: TRBJ2-5
CDR3 DNA: TGTGCCAGCAGCTTGGAACAGGGGGTACTACAAGAGACCCAGTACTTC
CDR3 protein: CASSLEQGVLQETQYF

clone size: .
D gene: TRBD1
V gene: TRBV5-4
J gene: TRBJ1-2
CDR3 DNA: TGTGCCAGCAGCCCAGGGGGCTTCTATGGCTACACCTTC
CDR3 protein: CASSPGGFYGYTF